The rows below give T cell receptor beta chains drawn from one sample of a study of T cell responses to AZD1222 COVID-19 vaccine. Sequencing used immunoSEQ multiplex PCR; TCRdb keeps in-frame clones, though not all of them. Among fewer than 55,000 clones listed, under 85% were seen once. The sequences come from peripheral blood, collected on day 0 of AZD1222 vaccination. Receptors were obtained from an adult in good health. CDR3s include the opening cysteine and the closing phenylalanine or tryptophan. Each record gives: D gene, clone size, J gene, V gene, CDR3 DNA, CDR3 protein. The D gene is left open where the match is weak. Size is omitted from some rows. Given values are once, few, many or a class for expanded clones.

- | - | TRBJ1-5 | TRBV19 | TGTGCCAGTACCTCTTTGGGGGCATGGATAAGCAATCAGCCCCAGCATTTT | CASTSLGAWISNQPQHF
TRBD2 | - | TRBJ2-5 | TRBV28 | TGTGCCAGCAGTCTACCGGGACTAGCGGGGGTTGCGTACCAAGAGACCCAGTACTTC | CASSLPGLAGVAYQETQYF
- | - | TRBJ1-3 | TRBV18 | TGTGCCAGCTCACCATCCCAGTCGGTCTCTGGAAACACCATATATTTT | CASSPSQSVSGNTIYF
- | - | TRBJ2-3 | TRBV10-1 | TGCGCCAGCAGTCCTGACCTCACAGATACGCAGTATTTT | CASSPDLTDTQYF
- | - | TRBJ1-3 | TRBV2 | TGTGCCAGGAGGGGGGCTCAATCCGGAAACACCATATATTTT | CARRGAQSGNTIYF
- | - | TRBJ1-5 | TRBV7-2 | TGTGCCAGCAGCCCAGGGACGGAGGCTTGGGCCCAGCATTTT | CASSPGTEAWAQHF
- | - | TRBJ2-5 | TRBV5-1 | TGCGCCAGCAGCTTGGTGGGGGGAGTGGAGACCCAGTACTTC | CASSLVGGVETQYF
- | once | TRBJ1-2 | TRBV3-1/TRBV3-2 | TGTGCCAGCAGCCAAGATTTTAGGGCAGGGGATGGCTACACCTTC | CASSQDFRAGDGYTF
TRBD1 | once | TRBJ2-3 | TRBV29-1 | TGCAGCGTTCGGACTCCGGGACAGGGTAGAGATACGCAGTATTTT | CSVRTPGQGRDTQYF
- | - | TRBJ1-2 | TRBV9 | TGTGCCAGCAGCGTAGGGGACGGGGGCCAGGGTACGGGCTACACCTTC | CASSVGDGGQGTGYTF
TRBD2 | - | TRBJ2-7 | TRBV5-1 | TGCGCCAGCAGCCCCGGGACTAGAGGAACTTACGAGCAGTACTTC | CASSPGTRGTYEQYF
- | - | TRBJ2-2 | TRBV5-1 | TGCGCCAGCAGCTCTGTCGTAAGGGGCACCGGGGAGCTGTTTTTT | CASSSVVRGTGELFF
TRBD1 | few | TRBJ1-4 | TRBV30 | TGTGCCTGGAATACAGGGGGTCGTAATGAAAAACTGTTTTTT | CAWNTGGRNEKLFF
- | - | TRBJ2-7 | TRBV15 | TGTGCCACCAGCAGAGAGGGGACGGAAGCCTACGAGCAGTACTTC | CATSREGTEAYEQYF
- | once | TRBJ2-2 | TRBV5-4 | TGTGCCAGCAGCCAAGCAGACAGGCGATCCGGGGAGCTGTTTTTT | CASSQADRRSGELFF
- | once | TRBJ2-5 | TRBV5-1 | TGCGCCAGCAGCGGAAACAGGGTCGGGGAGACCCAGTACTTC | CASSGNRVGETQYF
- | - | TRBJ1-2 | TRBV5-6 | TGTGCCAGCAGCAGAAACCGGGACCGCTCGTTTGGCTACACCTTC | CASSRNRDRSFGYTF
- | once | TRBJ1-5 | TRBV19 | TGTGCCAGTACCCTTTGGTCCGGGGGCAATCAGCCCCAGCATTTT | CASTLWSGGNQPQHF
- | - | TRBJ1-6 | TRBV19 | TGTGCCAGTAGTGACAGAAGCTCCTATAATTCACCCCTCCACTTT | CASSDRSSYNSPLHF
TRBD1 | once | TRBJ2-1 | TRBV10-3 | TGTGCCATCAGTGATCGGGACAGAGGTAATGAGCAGTTCTTC | CAISDRDRGNEQFF
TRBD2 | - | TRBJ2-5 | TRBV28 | TGTGCCAGCAGTCCCTGGGGTAGCGGGGGTGTACAAGAGACCCAGTACTTC | CASSPWGSGGVQETQYF
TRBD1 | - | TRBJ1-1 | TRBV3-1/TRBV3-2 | TGTGCCAGCAGCCAAGGGACAGGGGGCACTGAAGCTTTCTTT | CASSQGTGGTEAFF
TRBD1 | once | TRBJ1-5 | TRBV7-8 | TGTGCCAGCAGCCTACGACAGGGGCCCACCGGACCCCAGCATTTT | CASSLRQGPTGPQHF
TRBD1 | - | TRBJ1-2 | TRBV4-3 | TGCGCCAGCAGCCTTACCGGGACAGTGGTAAGCTACACCTTC | CASSLTGTVVSYTF
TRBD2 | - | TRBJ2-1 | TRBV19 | TGTGCCAGTTCGGGGGGCTCCTACAATGAGCAGTTCTTC | CASSGGSYNEQFF
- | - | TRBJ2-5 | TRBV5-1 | TGCGCCAGCAGCTTGGGGGGCAAGGCCCAGTACTTC | CASSLGGKAQYF
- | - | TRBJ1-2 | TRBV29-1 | TGCAGCGTTGCGATGGGTGCGGGTGGCTACACCTTC | CSVAMGAGGYTF
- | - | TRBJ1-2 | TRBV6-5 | TGTGCCAGCAGACCTCAGGGTGGTGGTGGCTACACCTTC | CASRPQGGGGYTF
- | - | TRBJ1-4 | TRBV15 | TGTGCCACCAGCACTGTGATTAGGGCTAATGAAAAACTGTTTTTT | CATSTVIRANEKLFF
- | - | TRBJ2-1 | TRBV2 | TGTGCCAGCGCCCTTACCCCCTACAATGAGCAGTTCTTC | CASALTPYNEQFF
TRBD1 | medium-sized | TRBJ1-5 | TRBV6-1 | TGTGCCAGCAGTGAAGCGGGACAGGGGATCAATCAGCCCCAGCATTTT | CASSEAGQGINQPQHF
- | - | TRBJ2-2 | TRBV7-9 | TGTGCCAGCGGACAGTCGAACACCGGGGAGCTGTTTTTT | CASGQSNTGELFF
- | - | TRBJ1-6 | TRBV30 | TGTGCCTGGGATCAGGGCTATAATTCACCCCTCCACTTT | CAWDQGYNSPLHF
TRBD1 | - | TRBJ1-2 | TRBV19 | TGTGCCAGTAGTCTGGGACAGGGGCCCGGAGAGGGCTACACCTTC | CASSLGQGPGEGYTF
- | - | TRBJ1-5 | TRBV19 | TGTGCCAGTAGTCGGGGCGGCGCGCGCAATCAGCCCCAGCATTTT | CASSRGGARNQPQHF
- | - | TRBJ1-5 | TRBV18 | TGTGCCAGCTCGGGGGGCCTAGGACCTAGCAATCAGCCCCAGCATTTT | CASSGGLGPSNQPQHF
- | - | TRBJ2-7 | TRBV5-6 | TGTGCCAGCAGCTTGGAACTAGAGCAGTACTTC | CASSLELEQYF
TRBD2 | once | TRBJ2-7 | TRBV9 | TGTGCCAGCAGTCCCGAACTAGCGGGAGGGACCTACGAGCAGTACTTC | CASSPELAGGTYEQYF
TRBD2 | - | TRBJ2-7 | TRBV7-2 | TGTGCCAGCAGCTTAGGGCGGGGGGGCCCCTACGAGCAGTACTTC | CASSLGRGGPYEQYF
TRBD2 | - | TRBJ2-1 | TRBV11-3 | TGTGCCAGCAGCTCCCGGGCTAGCGGGAGATACAATGAGCAGTTCTTC | CASSSRASGRYNEQFF
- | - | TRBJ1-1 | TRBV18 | TGTGCCAGCTCACGCGACGGAGGGCCGATTGAAGCTTTCTTT | CASSRDGGPIEAFF
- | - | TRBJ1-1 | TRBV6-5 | TGTGCCAGCAGTTACTCTCCAGGCAAAGGCACTGAAGCTTTCTTT | CASSYSPGKGTEAFF
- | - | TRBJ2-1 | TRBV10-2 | TGCGCCAGCAGTGCGGGGCCTGGGAATGAGCAGTTCTTC | CASSAGPGNEQFF
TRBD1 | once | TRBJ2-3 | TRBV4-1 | TGCGCCAGCAGCCAAGAAGGGGGCTATACGCAGTATTTT | CASSQEGGYTQYF
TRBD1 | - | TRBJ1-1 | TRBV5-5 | TGTGCCAGCAGCCAGCGGACAGGGGCGACTGAAGCTTTCTTT | CASSQRTGATEAFF
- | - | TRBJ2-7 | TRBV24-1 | TGTGCCACCGATAGGACGGGCATCTCCTACGAGCAGTACTTC | CATDRTGISYEQYF
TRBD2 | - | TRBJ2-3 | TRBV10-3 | TGTGCCCCCGAGGGAGTAGCGGGGCTTTATTTT | CAPEGVAGLYF
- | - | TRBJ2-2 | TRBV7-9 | TGTGCCAGCAGGCCTACGAACACCGGGGAGCTGTTTTTT | CASRPTNTGELFF
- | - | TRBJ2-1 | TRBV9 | TGTGCCAGCAGCGTCGGCGCGGGGAGCTCCTACAATGAGCAGTTCTTC | CASSVGAGSSYNEQFF
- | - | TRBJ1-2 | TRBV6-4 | TGTGCCAGCAGTGTGGAGTACAGCACTAACTATGGCTACACCTTC | CASSVEYSTNYGYTF
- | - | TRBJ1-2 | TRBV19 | TGTGCCAGTAGTAATTGGGGTCGGGGCTACACCTTC | CASSNWGRGYTF
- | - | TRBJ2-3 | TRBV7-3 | TGTGCCAGCAGCCCGGTAGGAGGTACGCAGTATTTT | CASSPVGGTQYF